Listed here is a single TCR beta chain. The ends lost 8 bases at V and 10 bases at J; junction bases unmatched: 7. Germline CDR1 reads SGHTA; CDR2 reads FQGNSA. The CDR3 totals 12 residues. The data belong to a study of CD8+ T cells in alopecia areata. cDNA reverse transcribed from extracted RNA served as the sequencing template. Method: immunoSEQ multiplex PCR; TCRdb's copy keeps in-frame clones and lacks some. The sample contains some 180,000 clones, approximately 62% of which appear only once. This chain joins TRBV7-2 and TRBJ2-1; TRBD1 agrees at 8 bases. Sequenced material: CD4+ T cells sorted from blood, taken at week 0. The sequence was collected from a human donor with alopecia areata. Here the CDR3 DNA reads TGTGCCAGCCAGGGGGCGGGCGCAGAGCAGTTCTTC. It encodes CASQGAGAEQFF.